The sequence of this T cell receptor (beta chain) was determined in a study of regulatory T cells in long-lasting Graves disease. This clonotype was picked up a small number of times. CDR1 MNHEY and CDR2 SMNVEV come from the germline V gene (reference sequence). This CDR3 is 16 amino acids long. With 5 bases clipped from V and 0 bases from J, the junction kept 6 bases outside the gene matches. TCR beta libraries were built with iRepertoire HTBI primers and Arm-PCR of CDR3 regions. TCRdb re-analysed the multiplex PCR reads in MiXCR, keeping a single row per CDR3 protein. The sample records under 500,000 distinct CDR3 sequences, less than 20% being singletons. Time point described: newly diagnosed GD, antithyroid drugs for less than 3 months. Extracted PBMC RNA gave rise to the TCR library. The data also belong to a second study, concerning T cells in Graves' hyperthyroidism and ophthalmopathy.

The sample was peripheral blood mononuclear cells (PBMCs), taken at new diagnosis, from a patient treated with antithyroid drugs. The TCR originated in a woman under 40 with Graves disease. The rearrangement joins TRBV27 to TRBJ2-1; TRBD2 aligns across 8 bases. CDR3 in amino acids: CASSPSGTSSYNEQFF. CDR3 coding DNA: TGTGCCAGCAGTCCCTCCGGGACTAGCTCCTACAATGAGCAGTTCTTC.